This TCR beta chain was observed in a study of PD-1 blockade in classical Hodgkin lymphoma. This CDR3 is built from 13 residues. V shed 4 bases and J shed 2 bases, with 6 bases lying between them. Germline V CDR1 and CDR2: SGHVS, FQNEAQ. Each patient's relapse followed autologous stem cell transplantation, and brentuximab vedotin exposure varied. Study-wide results and caveats: Newly diagnosed patients had baseline TCR diversity that was reportedly lower than that of healthy donors. CD4+ TCR diversity, unlike CD8+, climbed significantly by C4D1. Patients who responded completely had about the same baseline diversity as newly diagnosed patients. Patients with an early start, nivolumab under 1 year after ASCT, were excluded.

This clone appeared a few times. Its target is unknown. The repertoire was sequenced with immunoSEQ multiplex PCR; TCRdb's copy has only in-frame clones and lacks some. The sample holds tens of thousands of clones, approximately 70% seen once. The clonotype originates from a human donor with classical Hodgkin lymphoma. The chain has TRBV7-8 and TRBJ1-5; the D is unclear. The input for sequencing was peripheral blood mononuclear cells (PBMCs), taken at baseline. This CDR3 is CASSSWGNQPQHF. The DNA of the CDR3 is TGTGCCAGCAGCTCCTGGGGCAATCAGCCCCAGCATTTT.